Following are 2 T cell receptor beta chains from one sample sequenced in a study of blood T cell repertoires in COVID-19. TCRdb's table, derived via immunoSEQ multiplex PCR, lists solely in-frame clones and lacks some. The profile shows fewer than 35,000 clones, 85% of them singletons. The specimen was peripheral blood. These receptors all come from a man aged 55 to 70 with active COVID-19.

This chain links TRBV5-4 with TRBJ2-6; D not certain. V dropped 2 bases and J dropped 0 bases, with 6 bases sitting between them. CDR1 is SGHNT, CDR2 YYREEE, per germline (reference sequence). The CDR3 is made up of 15 amino acids. CDR3 loop: CASSFLSSGANVLTF. DNA of the CDR3: TGTGCCAGCAGCTTCCTATCCTCTGGGGCCAACGTCCTGACTTTC. The full variable domain, completed using reference TRBV5-4 and TRBJ2-6, is ETGVTQSPTHLIKTRGQQVTLRCSSQSGHNTVSWYQQALGQGPQFIFQYYREEENGRGNFPPRFSGLQFPNYSSELNVNALELDDSALYLCASSFLSSGANVLTFGAGSRLTVL.

This rearrangement joins TRBV28 to TRBJ2-7; 12 positions agree with TRBD2. The ends lost 3 bases at V and 6 bases at J; junction bases unmatched: 6. Per germline, CDR1 MDHEN and CDR2 SYDVKM. CDR3 size: 15 residues. The CDR3 is CASSFATSGRLEQYF. In nucleotides, the CDR3 is TGTGCCAGCAGTTTCGCGACTAGCGGGAGACTCGAGCAGTACTTC.